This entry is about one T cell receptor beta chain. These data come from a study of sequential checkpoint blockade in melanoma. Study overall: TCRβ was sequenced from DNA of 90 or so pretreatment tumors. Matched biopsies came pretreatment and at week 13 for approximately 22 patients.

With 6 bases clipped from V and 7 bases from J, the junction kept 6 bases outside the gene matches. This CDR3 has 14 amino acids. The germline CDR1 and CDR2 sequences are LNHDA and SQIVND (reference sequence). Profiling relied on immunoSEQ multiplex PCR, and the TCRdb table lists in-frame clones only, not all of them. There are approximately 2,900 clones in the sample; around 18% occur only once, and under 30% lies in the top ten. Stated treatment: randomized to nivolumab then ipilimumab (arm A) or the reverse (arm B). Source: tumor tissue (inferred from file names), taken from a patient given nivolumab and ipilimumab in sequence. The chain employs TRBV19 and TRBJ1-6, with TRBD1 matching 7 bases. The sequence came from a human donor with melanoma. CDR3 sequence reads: CASSMGQFNSPLHF. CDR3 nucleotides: TGTGCCAGTAGCATGGGACAGTTCAATTCACCCCTCCACTTT.